This paragraph reports one T cell receptor beta chain. Trimming cost V 0 bases and J 5 bases, with 16 bases left between them. The length of the CDR3 is 16 residues. The V gene's germline CDR1 is SGHRS and CDR2 YFSETQ. These data come from a study of cytomegalovirus exposure and HLA in healthy donors. Study summary: The 120 validation repertoires, a later analysis reported, used the same platform as the approximately 730 repertoires from the first cohort.

Some clones are missing from TCRdb's copy, which holds only in-frame ones; the method was immunoSEQ multiplex PCR. This sample has 68,000 or so clones, with roughly nine tenths found just once. Input material: PBMCs. The source of this sequence is a man aged 18 to 29 in good health and CMV-seronegative. The V call is TRBV5-1, the J call TRBJ2-3; D unclear. DNA of the CDR3: TGCGCCAGCAGCTTGGGGCTCAAGCGTGAGATAGATACGCAGTATTTT. This encodes CASSLGLKREIDTQYF.